What follows describes a single TCR beta chain. Its target is unknown. The data were taken from a study of cytomegalovirus exposure and HLA in healthy donors. Researchers ran the PCR with 60 Vbeta and 13 Jbeta primers. The method was immunoSEQ multiplex PCR; TCRdb's version includes in-frame clones alone and lacks a portion of them. The repertoire holds around 110,000 clones, with under 90% as singletons. Study-level findings and limits: The study designated 160 or so TCR beta chains cytomegalovirus-associated. A likely sequencing artifact accounted for one observed cluster of highly shared sequence variants.

V lost 4 bases to trimming and J lost 0 bases; unmatched junction nucleotides: 5. The length of the CDR3 is 15 residues. CDR1 SGHRS and CDR2 YFSETQ come from the germline V gene. The material sequenced was PBMCs. The genes are TRBV5-1 and TRBJ1-2; 8 nucleotides line up with TRBD1. The receptor was derived from a woman in her twenties or thirties in good health and CMV-seronegative. CDR3 in amino acids: CASSGTGGANYGYTF. The CDR3 DNA reads TGCGCCAGCAGCGGCACAGGGGGAGCTAACTATGGCTACACCTTC.